The T cell receptor (beta chain) under discussion was sequenced for a study of beta chain features in type 1 diabetes. cDNA synthesis used the whole RNA isolate, giving expressed TCRB sequences. The method was immunoSEQ multiplex PCR; TCRdb's version includes in-frame clones alone and lacks a portion of them. The sample holds about 650,000 clones, around 11% seen once. There was one heparinised blood draw per donor, averaging approximately 120 mL. Based on CD45RO/CCR7/CD25/CD127/CD95/CD27, CD4+ regulatory, stem cell-like memory, naive and central memory cells were sorted. This clone was seen a few times. Its antigen is undetermined. Study-wide points: Insertion counts at VDJ junctions were lower in type 1 diabetes patients, who also showed more deletions there. Within patients, naive, central memory and Treg TCRB repertoires seemed more similar than within healthy donors. TCRB CDR3s were moderately but significantly shorter in Type 1 diabetes patients in all four CD4+ subsets.

CDR3 size: 13 residues. The germline V gene has CDR1 SGDLS and CDR2 YYNGEE. Trimming removed 0 bases from V and 3 bases from J, with 7 bases in between. The sample was naive CD4+ T cells from blood. V is TRBV9 and J is TRBJ2-7; D not certain. This clonotype was sampled from a man aged 25-45 years with type 1 diabetes. CDR3 nucleotides: TGTGCCAGCAGCGTAGCTGCAGGCTACGAGCAGTACTTC. Protein product: CASSVAAGYEQYF.